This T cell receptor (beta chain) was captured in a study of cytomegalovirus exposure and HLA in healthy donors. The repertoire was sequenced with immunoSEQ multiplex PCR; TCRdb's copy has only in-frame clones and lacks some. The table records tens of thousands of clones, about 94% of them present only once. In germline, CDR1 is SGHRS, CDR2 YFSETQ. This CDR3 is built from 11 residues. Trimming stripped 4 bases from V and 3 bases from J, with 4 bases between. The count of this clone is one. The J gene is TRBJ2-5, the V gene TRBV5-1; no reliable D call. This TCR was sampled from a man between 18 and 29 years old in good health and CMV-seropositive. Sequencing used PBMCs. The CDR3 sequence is CASSLEETQYF. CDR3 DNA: TGCGCCAGCAGCCTCGAAGAGACCCAGTACTTC.